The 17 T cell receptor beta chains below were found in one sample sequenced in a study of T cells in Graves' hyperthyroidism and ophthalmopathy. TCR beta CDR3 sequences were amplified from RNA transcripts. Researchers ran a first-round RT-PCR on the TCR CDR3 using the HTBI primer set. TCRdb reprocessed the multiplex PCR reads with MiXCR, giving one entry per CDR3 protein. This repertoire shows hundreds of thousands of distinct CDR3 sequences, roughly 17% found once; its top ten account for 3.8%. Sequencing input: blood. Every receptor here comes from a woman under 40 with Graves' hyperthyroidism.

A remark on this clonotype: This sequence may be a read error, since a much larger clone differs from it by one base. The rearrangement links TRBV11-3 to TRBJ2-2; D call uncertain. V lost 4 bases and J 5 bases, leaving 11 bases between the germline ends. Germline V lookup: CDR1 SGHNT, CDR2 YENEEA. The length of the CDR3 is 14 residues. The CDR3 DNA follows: TGTGCCAGCAGCTCTCGGGCAGCGACCGGGGAGCTGTTTTTT. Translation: CASSSRAATGELFF.

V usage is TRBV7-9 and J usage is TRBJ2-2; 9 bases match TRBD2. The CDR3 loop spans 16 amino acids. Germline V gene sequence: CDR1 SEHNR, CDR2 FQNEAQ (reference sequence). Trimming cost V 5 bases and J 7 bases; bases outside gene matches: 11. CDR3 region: CASSPRLAGNGGELFF. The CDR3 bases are TGTGCCAGCAGCCCTCGGCTAGCGGGAAACGGCGGGGAGCTGTTTTTT.

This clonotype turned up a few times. CDR3 region: CASSPVGTSGNTEQFF. The CDR3 DNA is TGTGCCAGTAGTCCAGTAGGGACTAGCGGGAATACGGAGCAGTTCTTC. This chain connects TRBV19 to TRBJ2-1; 13 nucleotides agree with TRBD2. The CDR3 extends over 16 amino acids. Germline CDR1 and CDR2: LNHDA and SQIVND (reference sequence). The V segment lost 5 bases and the J segment 10 bases; nucleotides outside the gene matches: 11.

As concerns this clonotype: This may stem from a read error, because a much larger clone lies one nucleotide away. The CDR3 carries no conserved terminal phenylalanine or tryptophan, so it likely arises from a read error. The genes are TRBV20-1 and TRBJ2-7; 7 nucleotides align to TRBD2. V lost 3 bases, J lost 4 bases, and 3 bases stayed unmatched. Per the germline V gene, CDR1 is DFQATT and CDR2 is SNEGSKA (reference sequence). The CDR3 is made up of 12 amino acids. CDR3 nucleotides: TGCAGTGCTAGTGGGGGAGGGTACGAGCAGTACCTC. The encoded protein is CSASGGGYEQYL.

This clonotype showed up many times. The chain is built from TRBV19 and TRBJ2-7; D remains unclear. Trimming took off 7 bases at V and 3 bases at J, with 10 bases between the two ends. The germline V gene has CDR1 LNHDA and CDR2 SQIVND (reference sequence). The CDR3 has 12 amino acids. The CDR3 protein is CASTLDGYEQYF. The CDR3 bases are TGTGCCAGTACCTTAGACGGCTACGAGCAGTACTTC.

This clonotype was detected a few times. For the CDR3, the DNA is TGTGCCACCAGCAGAGTAATAGAGGCAACTAATGAAAAACTGTTTTTT. This translates into CATSRVIEATNEKLFF. The chain carries TRBV15 and TRBJ1-4; D unresolved. Trimming took 1 base from V and 0 from J, leaving 9 bases between them. There are 16 residues in the CDR3. Germline CDR1 reads LNHNV; CDR2 reads YYDKDF (reference sequence).

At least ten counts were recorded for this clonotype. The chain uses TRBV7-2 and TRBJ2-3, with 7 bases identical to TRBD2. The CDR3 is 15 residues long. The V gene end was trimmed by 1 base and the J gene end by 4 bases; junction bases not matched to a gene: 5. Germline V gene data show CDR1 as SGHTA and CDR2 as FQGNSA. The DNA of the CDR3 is TGTGCCAGCAGCTTAGGGGCGGGAGCCCCAGATACGCAGTATTTT. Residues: CASSLGAGAPDTQYF.

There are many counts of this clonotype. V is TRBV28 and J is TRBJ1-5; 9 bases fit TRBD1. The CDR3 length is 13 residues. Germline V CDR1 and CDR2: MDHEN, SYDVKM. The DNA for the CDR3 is TGTGCAGAGACAGGGGGACCCAATCAGCCCCAGCATTTT. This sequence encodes CAETGGPNQPQHF.

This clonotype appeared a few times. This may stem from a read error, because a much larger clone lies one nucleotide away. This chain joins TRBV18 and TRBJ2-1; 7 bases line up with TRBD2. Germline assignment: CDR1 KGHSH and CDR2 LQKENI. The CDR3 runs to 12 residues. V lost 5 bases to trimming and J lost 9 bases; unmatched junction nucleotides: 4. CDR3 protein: CASSSTSSEQFF. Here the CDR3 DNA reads TGTGCCAGCTCATCGACTAGCAGTGAGCAGTTCTTC.

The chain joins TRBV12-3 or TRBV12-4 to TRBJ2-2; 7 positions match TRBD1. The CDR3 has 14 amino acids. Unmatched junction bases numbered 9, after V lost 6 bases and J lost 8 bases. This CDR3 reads CASSPTGPGGELFF. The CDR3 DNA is TGTGCCAGCAGCCCGACAGGGCCCGGGGGGGAGCTGTTTTTT.

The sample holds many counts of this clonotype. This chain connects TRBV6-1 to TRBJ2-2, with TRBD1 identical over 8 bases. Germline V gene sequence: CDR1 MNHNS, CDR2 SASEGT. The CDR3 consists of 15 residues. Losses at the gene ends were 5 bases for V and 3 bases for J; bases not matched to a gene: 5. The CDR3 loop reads CASSPGQGYTGELFF. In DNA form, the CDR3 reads TGTGCCAGCAGTCCAGGACAGGGATACACCGGGGAGCTGTTTTTT.

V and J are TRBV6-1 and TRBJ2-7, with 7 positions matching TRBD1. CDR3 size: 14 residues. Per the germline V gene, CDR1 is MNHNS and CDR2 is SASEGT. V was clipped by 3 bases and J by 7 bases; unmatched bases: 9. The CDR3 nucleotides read TGTGCCAGCAGTGATATAGGGACAGTTCAGGAGCAGTACTTC. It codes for CASSDIGTVQEQYF.

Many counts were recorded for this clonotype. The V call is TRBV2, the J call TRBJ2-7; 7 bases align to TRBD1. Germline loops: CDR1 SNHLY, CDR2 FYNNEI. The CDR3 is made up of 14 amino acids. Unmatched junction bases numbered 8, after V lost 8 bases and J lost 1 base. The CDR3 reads CASRPQGESYEQYF. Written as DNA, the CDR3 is TGTGCCAGCCGACCTCAGGGGGAATCCTACGAGCAGTACTTC.

Here the CDR3 reads CSARDRRSTEAFF. In DNA form, the CDR3 reads TGCAGTGCTAGAGACCGGAGGAGCACTGAAGCTTTCTTT. The chain has TRBV20-1 and TRBJ1-1; the D is unclear. Germline CDR1 DFQATT, CDR2 SNEGSKA (reference sequence). V was shortened by 0 bases and J by 4 bases, with 9 bases between the two germline ends. The CDR3 is 13 residues long.

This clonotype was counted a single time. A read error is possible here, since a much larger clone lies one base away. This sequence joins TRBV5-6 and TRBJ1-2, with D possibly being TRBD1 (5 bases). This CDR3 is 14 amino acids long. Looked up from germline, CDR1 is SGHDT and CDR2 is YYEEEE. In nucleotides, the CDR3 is TGTGCCAGCAGCTTGGCTCTCAGGGAAGCTGGCTACGCCTTC. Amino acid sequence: CASSLALREAGYAF.

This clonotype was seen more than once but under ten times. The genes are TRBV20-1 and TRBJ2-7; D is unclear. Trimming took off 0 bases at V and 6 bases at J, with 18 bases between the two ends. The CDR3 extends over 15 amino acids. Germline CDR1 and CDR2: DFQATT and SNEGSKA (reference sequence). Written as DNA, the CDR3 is TGCAGTGCTAGAGAAGTGAGGACCCAGACCTCCGAGCAGTACTTC. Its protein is CSAREVRTQTSEQYF.

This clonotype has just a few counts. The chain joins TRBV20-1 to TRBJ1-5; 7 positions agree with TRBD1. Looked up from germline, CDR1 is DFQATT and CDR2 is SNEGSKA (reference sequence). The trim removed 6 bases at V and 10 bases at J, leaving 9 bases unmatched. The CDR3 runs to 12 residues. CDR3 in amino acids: CSANDRVRPQHF. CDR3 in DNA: TGCAGTGCCAACGACAGGGTTCGACCCCAGCATTTT.